Detailed here is one T cell receptor (beta chain). Its antigen specificity is not known. Base qualities are not recorded, but no much larger clone differs from it by a single base. From a lookup of the germline V gene, CDR1 and CDR2 are LGHNA and YSLEER. From its cysteine to its phenylalanine, the CDR3 spans 17 amino acids. Just CDR3 DNA is preserved here, 51 bases in frame from base 1. The junction shows trimming of 4 bases on V and 2 bases on J, and the gene matches do not reach 3 bases of it. The sample is drawn from a study of shared clonotypes between healthy human individuals (dated by TCRdb to 2018 to 2020). Broadly, across the study: A couple of women and three men aged 18 to 49 years were included in the cohort. For each donor, CD4 naive and CD4 memory were each run on three plates, CD8 naive on two plates, and CD8 memory on one plate. Blood TCR repertoires of a handful of healthy adults were deeply sequenced to estimate repertoire size and the extent of clonotype sharing between individuals. To increase sequencing depth and limit assay-specific biases, different laboratories used diverse techniques to prepare libraries and sequence TCR repertoires. Leukapheresis yielded between about 0.8 and 8.9 billion PBMCs per donor. Here is what the overall study found, with its caveats: The small number of donors limited the genetic and exposure-history diversity represented. Naive subsets generally had larger estimated clonotype richness than memory subsets. Compared with non-shared clonotypes, clonotypes shared by all four sorted-subset donors had higher generation probabilities. About 5% of naive CD4, around 3.5% of naive CD8, around 2.3% of memory CD4, and approximately 0.4% of memory CD8 clonotypes were shared across four donors. Even with the large sequencing depth, rarefaction of the sorted-subset datasets indicated that sequencing was incomplete. Sampling was limited to blood, and TCR repertoires in tissue likely differ from TCR repertoires in blood. Pairwise subsampling indicated that sequencing depth was expected to affect the degree of clonotype sharing among donors.

Using the deep immunoSEQ assay, multiplex PCR amplified TCR CDR3 regions from genomic DNA. Extracted genomic DNA from each cell subset was spread evenly across all wells of several immunoSEQ 96-well plates, with each plate serving as a replicate. For sorted subsets, approximately 200 ng of genomic DNA, equivalent to roughly 30,000 T cell genomes, went into each replicate PCR. Purified libraries were measured with a Qubit 3.0 fluorometer, size-checked on a Bioanalyzer 2100, and measured again with the KAPA Library Quantification kit. A separate single-read 150-cycle Illumina NextSeq 550 flow cell was used to sequence each immunoSEQ 96-well plate. The published analysis was carried out like this. Because the immunoSEQ output held only junctional sequences and lacked quality scores, the filtering could not match the filtering applied to full-length reads. Sequences were annotated with PyIR, a Python wrapper for IgBLAST v1.9, and V/J genes and CDR3 were assigned using IMGT germline references. Reads were removed for weak V/J assignments (E-value above 1e-6), missing CDR3, stop codons, out-of-frame junctions, or ambiguous translated residues. A V3J clonotype was defined by an identical inferred V gene, J gene, and CDR3 amino acid sequence. Percentage overlap between repertoires was calculated by dividing the number of shared unique clonotypes by the size of the smaller repertoire. Repertoire richness was assessed with RTK rarefaction, the Chao1 estimator, and Recon v2.1 estimates of unobserved clonotypes. For all TCRbeta clonotypes obtained by the gDNA method from a handful of donors, generation probabilities were computed with OLGA. The source is immuneACCESS, and TCRdb retained only in-frame sequences with V and J called. Part of the clones is not carried over; for the studies checked, unresolved V genes explain less than half of this, and the remainder is unexplained. Clonal size and the V and J genes are those of that table, whereas D and trimming came from the DNA. The table for this sample lists over 1.5 million clones; roughly 98% of them were counted only once. Clones ranked in the top ten supply roughly 0.42% of the sample.

Healthy HIV-negative adults with no recently reported acute infections or vaccinations were included as donors. Only Caucasian adults living in Nashville, Tennessee, USA were represented among the donors. CD4+ T cells were enriched by magnetic negative selection; naive cells were then positively selected on CD45RA, and the negative fraction formed the memory subset. After blood collection by leukapheresis, PBMCs were isolated using Ficoll-Histopaque density gradient centrifugation and then cryopreserved in the vapor phase of liquid nitrogen. Analytical flow cytometry was used to check the purity and quantity of every magnetically sorted T cell population. Each sorted fraction had its genomic DNA isolated and then quantified by UV absorbance on a Nanodrop 2000c.

The rearrangement combines TRBV4-3 with TRBJ2-1, and 15 junction bases match TRBD2. This TCR derives from a man under 40 in good health. The sample comprised naive CD4+ T cells sorted from blood. Read against the paper, the sample's cell subset or site label means: CD45RA+ positively selected. The encoded CDR3 is CASSPGTSGRPYNEQFF. The DNA sequence follows: TGCGCCAGCAGCCCCGGGACTAGCGGGAGGCCCTACAATGAGCAGTTCTTC.